One sample yielded the 9 T cell receptor beta chains listed below, sequenced in a study of T-cell reconstitution after alpha-beta-depleted transplantation in children. Preparing the TCRbeta library involved the use of unique molecular identifiers. Each CDR3 protein gets one entry after TCRdb re-called the PCR reads with MiXCR. The table has fewer than 1 million distinct CDR3 sequences, roughly 15% seen once. This specimen was PBMCs, mostly from graft donor cells, taken 360 days after TCRalphabeta/CD19-depleted stem cell transplant. The receptor source for this set is a male patient under 18 who had a stem cell transplant for acute lymphoblastic leukemia, so the T cells may come from the graft donor.

The V and J genes are TRBV5-6 and TRBJ2-6; tentatively, D is TRBD1 (6 bases). The germline V gene encodes CDR1 SGHDT and CDR2 YYEEEE. The ends were cut back, 0 bases at V and 0 bases at J, with 16 bases in the middle. The CDR3 loop spans 19 amino acids. CDR3 DNA: TGTGCCAGCAGCTTGGCCCCAATGGGACACCTCTCTGGGGCCAACGTCCTGACTTTC. It encodes CASSLAPMGHLSGANVLTF.

This clonotype was detected a few times. J is TRBJ2-2 and V is TRBV5-1; 7 nucleotides match TRBD2. This CDR3 has 19 amino acids. Looked up from germline, CDR1 is SGHRS and CDR2 is YFSETQ. J was trimmed by 7 bases and V by 1 base; bases with no gene match: 19. For the CDR3, the DNA is TGCGCCAGCAGCTTGTTGGAGGTTCGGGCGGGAGTTGTTGTCGGGGAGCTGTTTTTT. Protein product: CASSLLEVRAGVVVGELFF.

Here the CDR3 reads CASSFSGRGRNEQYF. CDR3 in DNA: TGCGCCAGCAGCTTTAGCGGGAGAGGAAGGAACGAGCAGTACTTC. V gene TRBV5-1 combines with J gene TRBJ2-7; 9 bases map to TRBD2. The CDR3 spans 15 residues. Germline V gene sequence: CDR1 SGHRS, CDR2 YFSETQ. The V segment lost 2 bases and the J segment 5 bases; nucleotides outside the gene matches: 8.

Points on this clonotype: This may be a read error: a much more frequent sequence differs by one nucleotide. The chain is built from TRBV20-1 and TRBJ1-1; a possible D gene is TRBD1 (6 bases). The CDR3 loop spans 13 amino acids. Germline V gene lookup returns CDR1 DFQATT and CDR2 SNEGSKA (reference sequence). CDR3: CSARGGLNIEAFF. The CDR3 DNA reads TGCAGTGCTAGGGGGGGCCTGAACATTGAAGCTTTCTTT.

This clonotype showed up just once. V and J are TRBV27 and TRBJ1-4; D may be TRBD1 (5 bases). CDR3 length: 14 amino acids. Germline V gene sequence: CDR1 MNHEY, CDR2 SMNVEV (reference sequence). The V gene lost 5 bases and the J gene lost 5 bases, with 12 bases spanning the gap. Written as DNA, the CDR3 is TGTGCCAGCAGTCTACAGCGGGGGAATGAAAAACTGTTTTTT. Translation gives CASSLQRGNEKLFF. The full variable domain, rest sourced from reference TRBV27 and TRBJ1-4, is EAQVTQNPRYLITVTGKKLTVTCSQNMNHEYMSWYRQDPGLGLRQIYYSMNVEVTDKGDVPEGYKVSRKEKRNFPLILESPSPNQTSLYFCASSLQRGNEKLFFGSGTQLSVL.

This rearrangement joins TRBV5-1 to TRBJ2-3; 8 bases match TRBD2. V was pared by 3 bases and J by 3 bases, with 12 bases of the junction left unmatched. There are 17 residues in the CDR3. Germline-derived CDR1 and CDR2 are SGHRS and YFSETQ. CDR3 protein: CASSSEAGTRRTDTQYF. As DNA, the CDR3 is TGCGCCAGCAGCTCGGAAGCCGGGACTAGGAGGACAGATACGCAGTATTTT.

This clonotype was detected ten times or more. One junction end does not reproduce the germline sequence, and a read error may be involved. This chain connects TRBV29-1 to TRBJ1-2; D is unclear. The CDR3 runs to 12 residues. The V gene's germline CDR1 is SQVTM and CDR2 ANQGSEA. The CDR3: CSVEFFWTFPAF. The CDR3 DNA reads as TGCAGCGTTGAATTTTTCTGGACCTTCCCCGCGTTC.

The chain uses TRBV5-1 and TRBJ1-1; TRBD1 might be the D (6 bases). CDR3 size: 12 residues. With 4 bases removed from V and 6 bases from J, the gap between germline ends came to 10 bases. Germline CDR1 SGHRS, CDR2 YFSETQ. The CDR3 nucleotides are TGCGCCAGCAGCGTCAGGGGCCCTGAAGCTTTCTTT. Encoded protein: CASSVRGPEAFF.

The chain carries TRBV10-2 and TRBJ2-3, with 7 bases lining up with TRBD1. This CDR3 is built from 14 residues. Germline values: CDR1 WSHSY, CDR2 SAAADI. The trim removed 6 bases at V and 3 bases at J, leaving 6 bases unmatched. The CDR3, as DNA: TGCGCCAGCAGCACCGACAGGGCGACAGATACGCAGTATTTT. It yields the protein CASSTDRATDTQYF.